This T cell receptor beta chain is from a study of beta chain features in type 1 diabetes. Notes on the study in general: Researchers reported that naive, central memory and Treg TCRB repertoires appeared more similar in patients than in healthy donors. Moderate but significant shortening of TCRB CDR3s was recorded in all four CD4+ subsets from Type 1 diabetes patients.

Reverse transcription of all isolated RNA meant that expressed TCRB transcripts were sequenced. Data came from immunoSEQ multiplex PCR; TCRdb stores just in-frame clones and leaves some out. Of 200,000 to 300,000 clones in the sample, roughly 30% are singletons; the top ten hold roughly 4%. The CDR3 totals 15 residues. Germline CDR1 SGHAT, CDR2 FQNNGV. V lost 6 bases, J lost 0 bases, and 4 bases stayed unmatched. Cells sorted by CD45RO/CCR7/CD25/CD127/CD95/CD27 comprised CD4+ naive, central memory, regulatory and stem cell-like memory cells. In its sample, this clone was seen a few times. Its antigen is undetermined.

Material for sequencing was central memory CD4+ T cells from blood. This receptor was taken from a man aged 25 to 40 in good health. The chain has TRBV11-2 and TRBJ2-1; 8 nucleotides line up with TRBD2. The CDR3: CASSKTSDSYNEQFF. The CDR3 region has the DNA TGTGCCAGCAGTAAGACTAGCGACTCCTACAATGAGCAGTTCTTC.